This is a list of T cell receptor beta chains from one sample in a study of metastatic and nonmetastatic thyroid tumors. TCRdb used MiXCR to call clones anew from the PCR reads. This table has almost 35,000 clones, less than 40% appearing once. Sequencing was done on a sample of tumor tissue. The receptors were sampled from a female donor with papillary thyroid cancer or a benign thyroid nodule (not recorded which). Some clones in this sample may be carry-over from other donors' samples. The CDR3 runs from the conserved cysteine through the conserved F or W. A D gene is named only where the DNA matches it firmly. Not all rows give a size; the values are once, few, many and, for expanded clones, a class.

j_gene	v_gene	abundance	d_gene	CDR3nt	CDR3aa
TRBJ1-5	TRBV7-3	.	.	TGTGCCAGCACTGGGGGCAAGGGGGGTCAGCCCCAGCATTTT	CASTGGKGGQPQHF
TRBJ1-6	TRBV27	few	.	TGTGCCAGCCACCCCAAGAGTTGGAATTCACCCCTCCACTTT	CASHPKSWNSPLHF
TRBJ2-3	TRBV5-1	few	TRBD2	TGCGCCAGCAGCTCCTTTGGCGGGGGGTTGACAGATACGCAGTATTTT	CASSSFGGGLTDTQYF
TRBJ2-2	TRBV30	.	.	TGTGCCTGGAGGGGGTCCGGGGAGCTGTTTTTT	CAWRGSGELFF
TRBJ2-1	TRBV27	few	TRBD2	TGTGCCAGCAGTTTGGCTAGCGGGGTGAATGAGCAGTTCTTC	CASSLASGVNEQFF
TRBJ1-4	TRBV2	few	.	TGTGCCAGCAGTGATGGACAACTGGACGAAAAACTGTTTTTT	CASSDGQLDEKLFF
TRBJ2-1	TRBV27	.	.	TGTGCCAGCAGCTCGGGGGGCCCCTACAATGAGCAGTTCTTC	CASSSGGPYNEQFF
TRBJ1-2	TRBV28	few	.	TGTGCCAGCAGTTTACTAAACTATGGCTACACCTTC	CASSLLNYGYTF
TRBJ2-7	TRBV7-2	.	.	TGTGCCAGCAGCTTAGGGACTATCCCACATTACGAGCAGTACTTC	CASSLGTIPHYEQYF
TRBJ1-6	TRBV15	.	TRBD1	TGTGCCACCAGCAGTCAGGGGGGAAATTCACCCCTCCACTTT	CATSSQGGNSPLHF
TRBJ2-1	TRBV6-1	.	.	TGTGCCAGCTTTACGGGCGGCTACAATGAGCAGTTCTTC	CASFTGGYNEQFF
TRBJ1-5	TRBV28	.	.	TGTGCCAGCAGTTACCCCTCATTAGATAGCAATCAGCCCCAGCATTTT	CASSYPSLDSNQPQHF
TRBJ2-1	TRBV24-1	.	.	TGTGCCACCAGTGCCGGAGGTGAGCAGTTCTTC	CATSAGGEQFF
TRBJ2-2	TRBV5-1	.	.	TGCGCCAGCAGCTTGGGTTTTTCCAGGGTCAGCACCGGGGAGCTGTTTTTT	CASSLGFSRVSTGELFF
TRBJ2-3	TRBV5-1	.	.	TGCGCCAGCAGTTCGTTCAGGGCGGCCAACACAGATACGCAGTATTTT	CASSSFRAANTDTQYF
TRBJ2-7	TRBV2	.	TRBD2	TGTGCCAGCAGTGTTGGCGGGTCCGGGGGGATCCCATACTCTACATATTTC	CASSVGGSGGIPYSTYF
TRBJ2-1	TRBV6-4	.	.	TGTGCCAGCAGTGAGTCGGTCGGGAGCGGGAATGAGCAGTTCTTC	CASSESVGSGNEQFF
TRBJ1-3	TRBV6-1	.	.	TGTGCCAGCAGTGAGTCAGAACCCTCTGGAAACACCATATATTTT	CASSESEPSGNTIYF
TRBJ1-2	TRBV2	.	.	TGTGCCAGCAGTGAATTTGTGTCAGGGACCTATGGCTACACCTTC	CASSEFVSGTYGYTF
TRBJ2-7	TRBV2	.	.	TGTGCCAGCAGTTTAGAGTGGGAGCAGTACTTC	CASSLEWEQYF
TRBJ2-2	TRBV7-8	.	.	TGTGCCAGCTACGGACTGGAGAACACCGGGGAGCTGTTTTTT	CASYGLENTGELFF
TRBJ1-1	TRBV15	.	TRBD1	TGTGCCACCAGCGGACAGGACAGTCTGAGATTAGTCGCTGAAGCTTTCTTT	CATSGQDSLRLVAEAFF
TRBJ2-2	TRBV7-9	.	TRBD1	TGTGCCAGCAGCCCCGGACAGGGGTTTTCCGGGGAGCTGTTTTTT	CASSPGQGFSGELFF
TRBJ2-3	TRBV9	.	TRBD2	TGTGCCAGCAGCGTAGAAGGACTAGCGGGCTTAGGGGATACGCAGTATTTT	CASSVEGLAGLGDTQYF
TRBJ2-1	TRBV11-2	.	TRBD2	TGTGCCAGCAGCACAACTAGCGGGGCATACAATGAGCAGTTCTTC	CASSTTSGAYNEQFF
TRBJ1-3	TRBV19	few	.	TGTGCCAGTAGGTCAGGGCTGGACAGTGAGTGGAACACCATATATTTT	CASRSGLDSEWNTIYF
TRBJ2-7	TRBV28	.	TRBD2	TGTGCCAGCAGACTTCCTAGCGGCCCCTCCTACGAGCAGTACTTC	CASRLPSGPSYEQYF
TRBJ1-2	TRBV7-2	few	.	TGTGCCAGCAGCTTAACGGGGGGAAAAAACTATGGCTACACCTTC	CASSLTGGKNYGYTF
TRBJ2-3	TRBV20-1	.	.	TGCAGTGCTAGAGACTTGCTAGAGGGCACAGATACGCAGTATTTT	CSARDLLEGTDTQYF
TRBJ2-7	TRBV7-2	.	TRBD2	TGTGCCAGCAGCCTCCGGACTAGCGGGAACGAGCAGTACTTC	CASSLRTSGNEQYF
TRBJ1-2	TRBV30	.	.	TGTGCCTGGAGAAGAGACAGGCCTTATGGCTACACCTTC	CAWRRDRPYGYTF
TRBJ2-5	TRBV11-2	.	.	TGTGCCAGCAGCTTTTCCGGGGGAGGAGAGACCCAGTACTTC	CASSFSGGGETQYF
TRBJ2-3	TRBV30	few	.	TGTGCCTGGAGTCGAGCCCTGGGGGATACGCAGTATTTT	CAWSRALGDTQYF
TRBJ2-2	TRBV11-2	.	.	TGTGCCAGCAGCTTAAGGAGTTTCACCGGGGAGCTGTTTTTT	CASSLRSFTGELFF
TRBJ1-6	TRBV11-2	.	TRBD1	TGTGCCAGCAGCTATAGACAGGGTGATATTAATTCACCCCTCCACTTT	CASSYRQGDINSPLHF
TRBJ2-5	TRBV20-1	.	.	TGCAGTGCACGCCGGGCCCTCGGGGTTGAGACCCAGTACTTC	CSARRALGVETQYF
TRBJ1-1	TRBV5-1	.	.	TGCGCCAGCAGGATGACAGGGAACACTGAAGCTTTCTTT	CASRMTGNTEAFF
TRBJ1-1	TRBV30	.	.	TGTGCCTGGGAGGCAGGGGTCGGCAGGAACACTGAAGCTTTCTTT	CAWEAGVGRNTEAFF
TRBJ2-5	TRBV20-1	.	TRBD2	TGCAGTGCTAGGGGGACTAGATGGGAGACCCAGTACTTC	CSARGTRWETQYF
TRBJ2-2	TRBV6-1	.	TRBD2	TGTGCCAGCAGTCTTGGCGGGAGCACCGGGGAGCTGTTTTTT	CASSLGGSTGELFF
TRBJ2-7	TRBV6-1	.	TRBD2	TGTGCCAGCAGTGAAGGGCTAGCGGGGTTCTACGAGCAGTACTTC	CASSEGLAGFYEQYF
TRBJ1-2	TRBV6-5	.	.	TGTGCCAGCAGGTCTCAGGGGAACTATGGCTACACCTTC	CASRSQGNYGYTF
TRBJ2-2	TRBV4-2	many	.	TGTGCCAGCAGCCAAGCCAGGGGCGACGGGGAGCTGTTTTTT	CASSQARGDGELFF
TRBJ1-1	TRBV20-1	once	.	TGCAGTGCTAGAGAACCCGACTTGAACACTGAAGCTTTCTTT	CSAREPDLNTEAFF
TRBJ1-2	TRBV6-1	.	.	TGTGCCAGTATCCAACCCTCATGGAACCCTGCCTATGGCTACACCTTC	CASIQPSWNPAYGYTF
TRBJ2-1	TRBV11-2	.	TRBD2	TGTGCCAGCAGCTTAGAATTCGGCGGGAGGGGGTACAATGAGCAGTTCTTC	CASSLEFGGRGYNEQFF
TRBJ2-2	TRBV20-1	.	.	TGCAGTGCCAGGGACGAGAACACCGGGGAGCTGTTTTTT	CSARDENTGELFF
TRBJ1-2	TRBV5-1	.	.	TGCGCCAGCAGCTTGGCGGCAACCTATGGCTACACCTTC	CASSLAATYGYTF
TRBJ2-1	TRBV20-1	.	.	TGCAGTGCTCCCAGCCGAATAGGGAGCTCCTACAATGAGCAGTTCTTC	CSAPSRIGSSYNEQFF